This T cell receptor (beta chain) was sequenced for a study of T cells in Graves' hyperthyroidism and ophthalmopathy. CDR3 length: 13 residues. The germline gives CDR1 DFQATT, CDR2 SNEGSKA (reference sequence). This clonotype was counted many times. A junction boundary mismatches the germline segment, possibly from a read error. RNA transcripts served as the template for amplifying TCR beta CDR3 regions. HTBI primers were employed in a first-round RT-PCR of the TCR CDR3. TCRdb analysed the multiplex PCR reads with MiXCR anew, one entry per CDR3 protein. The sample lists over 650,000 distinct CDR3 sequences; 45% were seen once.

The sample was peripheral blood or thyroid tissue (not recorded which). The clonotype comes from an adult man with Graves' disease, either hyperthyroidism or ophthalmopathy (not recorded which). This sequence joins TRBV20-1 and TRBJ1-6; weak D call: TRBD1 (6 bases). The CDR3 spells CSAKGTNKSPLHF. The CDR3, as DNA: TGCAGTGCTAAGGGGACAAATAAATCACCCCTCCACTTT.